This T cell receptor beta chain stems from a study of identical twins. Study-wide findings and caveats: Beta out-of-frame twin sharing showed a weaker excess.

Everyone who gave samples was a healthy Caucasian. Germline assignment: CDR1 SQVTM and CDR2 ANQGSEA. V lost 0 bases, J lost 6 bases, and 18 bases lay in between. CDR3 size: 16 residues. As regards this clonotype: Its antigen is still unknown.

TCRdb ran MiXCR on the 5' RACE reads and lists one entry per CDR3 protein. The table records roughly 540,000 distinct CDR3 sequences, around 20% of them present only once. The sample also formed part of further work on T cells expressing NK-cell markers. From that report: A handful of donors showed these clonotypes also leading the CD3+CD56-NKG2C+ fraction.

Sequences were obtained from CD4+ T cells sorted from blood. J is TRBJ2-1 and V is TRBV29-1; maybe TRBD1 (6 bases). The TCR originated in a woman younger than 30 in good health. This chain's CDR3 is CSVEDSSRGAFNEQFF. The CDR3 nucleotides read TGCAGCGTTGAAGATTCATCCAGGGGCGCGTTCAATGAGCAGTTCTTC.